This TCR beta chain is from a study of a mutant IDH1 vaccine in newly diagnosed glioma. Turning to the study itself: Those enrolled had earlier been treated with radiotherapy, temozolomide, or both, mostly both.

Time point noted: week 35, safety follow-up. Topical imiquimod was applied with each vaccine dose, which held 300 ug of mutant IDH1 20-mer peptide. Donors' newly diagnosed IDH1-mutant WHO grade 3 or 4 astrocytomas lacked nuclear ATRX. Profiled with immunoSEQ multiplex PCR; TCRdb holds only in-frame clones, not every one. The data hold 45,000 or so clones, with more than 75% observed a single time. V lost 7 bases and J 0 bases, leaving 13 bases between the germline ends. The CDR3 totals 15 residues. Per germline, CDR1 LNHDA and CDR2 SQIVND (reference sequence). Remarks on this clone: Its cognate antigen is unknown.

Sequences were derived from PBMCs, sampled from a glioma patient whose treatment included an IDH1 peptide vaccine. The sequence was collected from a woman aged 40 to 55 with glioma. J is TRBJ1-3 and V is TRBV19; a possible D gene is TRBD1 (6 bases). CDR3 nucleotides: TGTGCCAGTATCCCTGGACAGAGCTCTGGAAACACCATATATTTT. Translated, it gives CASIPGQSSGNTIYF.